One and the same sample provided the 6 T cell receptor beta chains below, sequenced in a study of blood T cell repertoires in COVID-19. Method: immunoSEQ multiplex PCR; TCRdb's copy keeps in-frame clones and lacks some. The table shows 280,000 or so clones, with around 86% occurring only once. Sample: peripheral blood. Receptors were obtained from a woman aged 25 to 39 who had recovered from COVID-19.

This rearrangement joins TRBV4-1 to TRBJ2-2; 8 positions match TRBD2. The CDR3 contains 15 residues. The V and J ends lost 2 bases and 5 bases, in that order; junction bases with no gene match: 4. Germline values: CDR1 MGHRA, CDR2 YSYEKL. The CDR3 DNA reads as TGCGCCAGCAGCCAAACGGGAGGGGGAACCGGGGAGCTGTTTTTT. Its protein product is CASSQTGGGTGELFF.

J is TRBJ2-7 and V is TRBV7-6; 7 nucleotides align to TRBD2. Germline V lookup: CDR1 SGHVS, CDR2 FNYEAQ. The CDR3 is 13 residues long. The V segment lost 5 bases and the J segment 0 bases; nucleotides outside the gene matches: 1. The CDR3: CASSRTSSYEQYF. DNA for the CDR3: TGTGCCAGCAGCCGGACTAGCTCCTACGAGCAGTACTTC.

The J gene is TRBJ2-1, the V gene TRBV18; D is possibly TRBD2 (6 bases). The length of the CDR3 is 14 residues. Germline CDR1 reads KGHSH; CDR2 reads LQKENI. Trimming took off 2 bases at V and 10 bases at J, with 15 bases between the two ends. CDR3 bases: TGTGCCAGCTCACCAGCCTCCGGGACTCTGGAGCAGTTCTTC. Amino acids: CASSPASGTLEQFF.

The rearrangement links TRBV6-1 to TRBJ1-1; tentative D call: TRBD1 (6 bases). V was trimmed by 0 bases and J by 6 bases, leaving 11 bases between them. Germline V CDR1 and CDR2: MNHNS, SASEGT. The CDR3 has 14 amino acids. The CDR3 spells CASSEAAGVSEAFF. The CDR3 DNA reads TGTGCCAGCAGTGAAGCTGCAGGGGTCTCTGAAGCTTTCTTT.

Here the CDR3 reads CASKREGRSGANVLTF. CDR3 sequence (DNA): TGTGCCAGTAAGCGGGAGGGCCGGTCTGGGGCCAACGTCCTGACTTTC. The chain combines TRBV27 with TRBJ2-6; TRBD2 matches 10 bases. V shed 9 bases, J shed 1 base, and the junction held 6 bases outside the gene matches. Germline loops: CDR1 MNHEY, CDR2 SMNVEV (reference sequence). The CDR3 has 16 residues.

The chain combines TRBV5-1 with TRBJ1-1, with D uncertain. The CDR3 runs 13 residues. The V end lost 4 bases, the J end lost 8 bases, and 15 bases lay between the germline ends. Germline CDR1 reads SGHRS; CDR2 reads YFSETQ. CDR3: CASSLADSREAFF. CDR3 bases: TGCGCCAGCAGCCTCGCAGACTCCAGAGAAGCTTTCTTT.